The 20 T cell receptor beta chains in this list originate from one sample, sequenced in a study of T-cell memory formation after mild COVID-19. MiXCR, applied by TCRdb to the 5' RACE reads, yields one record per CDR3 protein. This table holds approximately 410,000 distinct CDR3 sequences, around a quarter found once. Sequenced sample: PBMCs or a T cell subset sorted from them (not recorded which). Receptor source: an adult woman who had mild COVID-19 (a few samples of this study predate the infection). Cell type and time point are not known.

In its sample, this clonotype was seen a few times. The chain recombines TRBV30 with TRBJ1-4; D not certain. V was cut by 0 bases and J by 5 bases, with 10 bases left in between. Germline V CDR1 and CDR2: GTSNPN, SVGIG (reference sequence). The CDR3 runs to 14 residues. The CDR3: CAWSVRGPNEKLFF. The CDR3 region has the DNA TGTGCCTGGAGTGTACGGGGTCCAAATGAAAAACTGTTTTTT.

The V gene is TRBV5-1, the J gene TRBJ2-6; 10 bases are shared with TRBD1. Germline V gene data show CDR1 as SGHRS and CDR2 as YFSETQ. The V gene end was trimmed by 4 bases and the J gene end by 6 bases; junction bases not matched to a gene: 7. The CDR3 covers 16 residues. The chain's CDR3 is CASSPGTGALANVLTF. CDR3 nucleotides: TGCGCCAGCAGCCCCGGGACAGGGGCCCTGGCCAACGTCCTGACTTTC.

The J gene is TRBJ1-2, the V gene TRBV12-3 or TRBV12-4; 8 nucleotides agree with TRBD1. There are 14 residues in the CDR3. Trimming took 6 bases from V and 3 from J; bases not matched to a gene: 6. CDR3 in DNA: TGTGCCAGCAGGACAGGGGAAGAGGACTATGGCTACACCTTC. This encodes CASRTGEEDYGYTF.

This clonotype was detected only a few times. This chain uses TRBV6-5 with TRBJ2-2; no clear D. Trimming stripped 8 bases from V and 1 base from J, with 8 bases between. CDR3 length equals 13 residues. In germline, CDR1 is MNHEY, CDR2 SVGAGI. The CDR3 here is CASGLGNTGELFF. The CDR3 bases are TGTGCCAGCGGTCTAGGGAACACCGGGGAGCTGTTTTTT.

This clonotype was detected only a few times. The chain is built from TRBV6-1 and TRBJ1-2, with a tentative D call TRBD1 (5 bases). V gave up 3 bases and J gave up 4 bases, with 15 bases separating them. Germline V gene sequence: CDR1 MNHNS, CDR2 SASEGT. The CDR3 extends over 15 amino acids. The CDR3 here is CASSDWGGPTYGYTF. CDR3 sequence (DNA): TGTGCCAGCAGTGATTGGGGGGGACCCACCTATGGCTACACCTTC.

The chain carries TRBV3-1 and TRBJ1-3, with a weak D call TRBD1 (5 bases). The CDR3 totals 16 residues. V shed 4 bases and J shed 0 bases, with 13 bases lying between them. CDR1 is LGHDT and CDR2 is YNNKEL in the germline V gene (reference sequence). CDR3 bases: TGTGCCAGCAGCCCCGGAGGCGGGGGCTCTGGAAACACCATATATTTT. It encodes CASSPGGGGSGNTIYF.

The table lists this clonotype with a few counts. The genes are TRBV14 and TRBJ1-1, with unresolved D. Germline V gene data show CDR1 as SGHDN and CDR2 as FVKESK. CDR3 length equals 13 residues. Trimming shortened V by 3 bases and J by 5 bases, and 10 bases separated the two germline ends. The CDR3 nucleotides read TGTGCCAGCAGCCAGCACCTGGGAACTGAAGCTTTCTTT. Encoded protein: CASSQHLGTEAFF.

Only a few counts were recorded for this clonotype. The chain combines TRBV29-1 with TRBJ2-1; TRBD2 matches 9 bases. Germline V gene lookup returns CDR1 SQVTM and CDR2 ANQGSEA. The CDR3 sequence is 16 residues long. The junction had 9 bases not matched to a gene; V was cut back by 2 bases and J by 4 bases. CDR3 sequence reads: CSVEYPTSGDYNEQFF. The DNA for the CDR3 is TGCAGCGTTGAATACCCGACTAGCGGAGATTACAATGAGCAGTTCTTC.

In its sample, this clonotype was seen many times. The CDR3 is CASSPRQMGTGGYTF. CDR3 coding DNA: TGTGCCAGCAGCCCCCGACAGATGGGGACGGGTGGCTACACCTTC. The chain carries TRBV4-2 and TRBJ1-2; D is possibly TRBD1 (5 bases). Germline V lookup: CDR1 LGHNA, CDR2 YNFKEQ. This CDR3 contains 15 residues. The V end lost 4 bases, the J end lost 7 bases, and 19 bases lay between the germline ends.

The genes are TRBV7-9 and TRBJ1-3; TRBD1 is a possible D gene (6 bases). The CDR3 is made up of 16 amino acids. Germline V gene lookup returns CDR1 SEHNR and CDR2 FQNEAQ (reference sequence). Trimming stripped 5 bases from V and 2 bases from J, with 16 bases between. CDR3 amino acids: CASSPRTVITGNTIYF. DNA for the CDR3: TGTGCCAGCAGCCCGAGGACAGTTATAACTGGAAACACCATATATTTT. The full variable domain, its missing parts supplied by reference TRBV7-9 and TRBJ1-3, is DTGVSQNPRHKITKRGQNVTFRCDPISEHNRLYWYRQTLGQGPEFLTYFQNEAQLEKSRLLSDRFSAERPKGSFSTLEIQRTEQGDSAMYLCASSPRTVITGNTIYFGEGSWLTVV.

The chain carries TRBV5-4 and TRBJ2-3; a possible D gene is TRBD1 (5 bases). V was clipped by 5 bases and J by 5 bases, with 12 bases between them. In germline, CDR1 is SGHNT, CDR2 YYREEE (reference sequence). The CDR3 sequence is 13 residues long. CDR3 nucleotide sequence: TGTGCCAGCAGTCGCCCGGACATAGATACGCAGTATTTT. This sequence encodes CASSRPDIDTQYF.

The chain carries TRBV20-1 and TRBJ1-2; D call uncertain. The CDR3 contains 14 residues. The germline V and J ends were trimmed by 0 bases and 2 bases, with 10 bases remaining between them. Looked up from germline, CDR1 is DFQATT and CDR2 is SNEGSKA (reference sequence). The CDR3 nucleotides are TGCAGTGCTAGAGATCTCGGGAAGAACTATGGCTACACCTTC. This translates into CSARDLGKNYGYTF.

The J gene is TRBJ1-2, the V gene TRBV12-3 or TRBV12-4; 10 bases map to TRBD1. V trimming: 6 bases; J trimming: 6 bases; junction bases outside the gene matches: 4. This CDR3 comprises 13 residues. In DNA, the CDR3 is TGTGCCAGCAGGGGGGGGACAGGGGATGGCTACACCTTC. Translating it yields CASRGGTGDGYTF.

This clonotype was recorded a few times. The V and J genes are TRBV2 and TRBJ2-1, with D maybe TRBD2 (5 bases). CDR3 length: 14 amino acids. Trimming cost V 10 bases and J 4 bases, with 17 bases left between them. Germline lookup yields CDR1 SNHLY and CDR2 FYNNEI. For the CDR3, the DNA is TGTGCCATACTAGGTGGGAAAAATTACAATGAGCAGTTCTTC. Translating it yields CAILGGKNYNEQFF. The full variable domain, completed using reference TRBV2 and TRBJ2-1, is EPEVTQTPSHQVTQMGQEVILRCVPISNHLYFYWYRQILGQKVEFLVSFYNNEISEKSEIFDDQFSVERPDGSNFTLKIRSTKLEDSAMYFCAILGGKNYNEQFFGPGTRLTVL.

This clonotype showed up just a few times. The V and J genes are TRBV12-3 or TRBV12-4 and TRBJ2-7; D unclear. Trimming took 3 bases from V and 1 from J, leaving 10 bases between them. CDR3 length: 14 amino acids. CDR3 in amino acids: CASSLQELSYEQYF. The DNA for the CDR3 is TGTGCCAGCAGTTTGCAGGAACTATCCTACGAGCAGTACTTC.

This clonotype appeared a few times. The chain carries TRBV7-9 and TRBJ2-3, with a possible D match to TRBD2 (5 bases). The CDR3 is 16 residues long. Germline V gene lookup returns CDR1 SEHNR and CDR2 FQNEAQ (reference sequence). Trimming shortened V by 5 bases and J by 4 bases, and 19 bases separated the two germline ends. The CDR3 region is CASSPIKLVPADTQYF. DNA of the CDR3: TGTGCCAGCAGCCCTATTAAACTAGTTCCAGCAGATACGCAGTATTTT.

This clonotype was seen a handful of times. The chain uses TRBV12-3 or TRBV12-4 and TRBJ2-2; 14 bases line up with TRBD2. Germline trimming cut 6 bases from V and 1 base from J; bases unmatched to any gene: 1. The length of the CDR3 is 16 residues. CDR3 residues: CASRGLAGENTGELFF. The CDR3, as DNA: TGTGCCAGCAGGGGACTAGCGGGGGAGAACACCGGGGAGCTGTTTTTT.

Only a few counts were recorded for this clonotype. The chain uses TRBV12-3 or TRBV12-4 and TRBJ2-3; 14 bases align to TRBD2. V lost 4 bases to trimming and J lost 3 bases; unmatched junction nucleotides: 3. The CDR3 spans 16 residues. CDR3 amino acids: CASSSGTSGRTDTQYF. The CDR3 nucleotides read TGTGCCAGCAGTTCCGGGACTAGCGGGAGAACAGATACGCAGTATTTT.

This clonotype was recorded a few times. This rearrangement joins TRBV5-6 to TRBJ2-2; D not resolved. Germline-derived CDR1 and CDR2 are SGHDT and YYEEEE. The CDR3 consists of 12 residues. Between the trimmed V and J ends, which lost 4 bases and 6 bases, there was a span of 7 bases. For the CDR3, the DNA is TGTGCCAGCAGCCTAACGCCCGGGGAGCTGTTTTTT. This encodes CASSLTPGELFF.

This clonotype was picked up many times. The V call is TRBV30, the J call TRBJ1-2; 8 bases are shared with TRBD1. Trimming took 6 bases from V and 4 from J; bases not matched to a gene: 4. CDR3 length: 12 amino acids. From germline, CDR1 is GTSNPN and CDR2 SVGIG (reference sequence). The CDR3 region is CACRTGSYGYTF. Here the CDR3 DNA reads TGTGCCTGTAGGACAGGGTCCTATGGCTACACCTTC.